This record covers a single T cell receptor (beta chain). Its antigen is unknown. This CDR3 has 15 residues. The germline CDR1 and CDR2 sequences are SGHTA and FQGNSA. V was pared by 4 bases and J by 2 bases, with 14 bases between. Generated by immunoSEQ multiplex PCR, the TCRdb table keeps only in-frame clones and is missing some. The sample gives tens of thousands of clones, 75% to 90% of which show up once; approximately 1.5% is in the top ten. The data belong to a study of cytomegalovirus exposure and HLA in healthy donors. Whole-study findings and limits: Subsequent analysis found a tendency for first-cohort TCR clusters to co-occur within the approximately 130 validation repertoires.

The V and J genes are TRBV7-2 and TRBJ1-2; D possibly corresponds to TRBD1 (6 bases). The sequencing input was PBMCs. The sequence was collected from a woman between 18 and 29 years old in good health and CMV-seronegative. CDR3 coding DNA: TGTGCCAGCAGCTCGGGGGGCGGATCCAACTATGGCTACACCTTC. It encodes CASSSGGGSNYGYTF.